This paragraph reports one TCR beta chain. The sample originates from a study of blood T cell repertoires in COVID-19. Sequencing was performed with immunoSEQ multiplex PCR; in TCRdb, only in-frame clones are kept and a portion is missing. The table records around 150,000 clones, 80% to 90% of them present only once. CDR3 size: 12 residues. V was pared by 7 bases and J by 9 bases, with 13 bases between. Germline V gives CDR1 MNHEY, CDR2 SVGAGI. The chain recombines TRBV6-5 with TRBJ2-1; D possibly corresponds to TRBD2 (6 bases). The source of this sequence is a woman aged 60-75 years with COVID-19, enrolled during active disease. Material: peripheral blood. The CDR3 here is CASTLGAGEQFF. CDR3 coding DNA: TGTGCCAGCACCCTCGGAGCGGGTGAGCAGTTCTTC.